What follows are 32 T cell receptor beta chains derived from one specimen sequenced in a study of T cells in women clearing cervical HPV infection. Libraries were prepared by immunoSEQ multiplex PCR; TCRdb keeps only in-frame clonotypes and omits some of them. In total, the table holds some 30,000 clones. The sequenced material came from blood buffy coat. The receptors here all came from a woman between 18 and 70 years old with a cervical HPV16 infection that either progressed to CIN3+ or cleared (not recorded which).

As for this clone: The read falls 3 residues short of the CDR3 end, and the missing part is taken from the germline J gene. J is TRBJ2-1 and V is TRBV5-1; 8 bases are a match to TRBD2. The V gene end was trimmed by 4 bases and the J gene end by 7 bases; junction bases not matched to a gene: 10. Germline V gives CDR1 SGHRS, CDR2 YFSETQ. The CDR3 length is 15 residues. The DNA read from the CDR3 is TGCGCCAGCAGCCCCTCAGCGGGGGCCCCTAATGAG. Residues: CASSPSAGAPNE. The complete CDR3 sequence is CASSPSAGAPNEQFF. The full variable domain, rest sourced from reference TRBV5-1 and TRBJ2-1, is KAGVTQTPRYLIKTRGQQVTLSCSPISGHRSVSWYQQTPGQGLQFLFEYFSETQRNKGNFPGRFSGRQFSNSRSEMNVSTLELGDSALYLCASSPSAGAPNEQFFGPGTRLTVL.

In regard to this clone: The observed sequence ends 3 residues before the CDR3 terminus, with the missing tail filled in from the germline J gene. This chain connects TRBV5-6 to TRBJ2-3, with 8 bases aligning to TRBD1. The germline V gene encodes CDR1 SGHDT and CDR2 YYEEEE. Trimming took 4 bases from V and 3 from J; bases not matched to a gene: 4. The CDR3 totals 14 residues. The CDR3 loop is CASSQGQATDTQYF. CDR3 DNA (partial): TGTGCCAGCAGCCAGGGACAGGCAACAGATACG. The whole variable domain, filled in from reference TRBV5-6 and TRBJ2-3, reads DAGVTQSPTHLIKTRGQQVTLRCSPKSGHDTVSWYQQALGQGPQFIFQYYEEEERQRGNFPDRFSGHQFPNYSSELNVNALLLGDSALYLCASSQGQATDTQYFGPGTRLTVL.

About this clone itself: The read comes to an end 3 residues before the CDR3 does, leaving the germline J gene to fill in the end. V gene TRBV5-6 combines with J gene TRBJ2-5; TRBD1 might be the D (5 bases). The germline gives CDR1 SGHDT, CDR2 YYEEEE. The CDR3 is made up of 13 amino acids. Trimming left V 5 bases short and J 5 bases short, with 13 bases between. CDR3 DNA (partial): TGTGCCAGCAGTTCCAGGGTGGGGGAGACC. Its translation is CASSSRVGET. The complete CDR3 protein is CASSSRVGETQYF. The full variable domain, in which reference TRBV5-6 and TRBJ2-5 provide the parts outside the CDR3, is DAGVTQSPTHLIKTRGQQVTLRCSPKSGHDTVSWYQQALGQGPQFIFQYYEEEERQRGNFPDRFSGHQFPNYSSELNVNALLLGDSALYLCASSSRVGETQYFGPGTRLLVL.

On this clone itself: The CDR3 end is not reached by the read, which stops 3 residues before it; the germline J gene fills it in. The V and J genes are TRBV29-1 and TRBJ1-1; the D is unclear. The CDR3 extends over 13 amino acids. Germline loops: CDR1 SQVTM, CDR2 ANQGSEA. Trimming stripped 8 bases from V and 5 bases from J, with 18 bases between. CDR3 DNA, as far as it was read: TGCAGCTCCGTCCTAGAGCCTAAGACTGAA. It encodes CSSVLEPKTE. The whole CDR3 sequence is CSSVLEPKTEAFF. The full variable domain, its missing parts supplied by reference TRBV29-1 and TRBJ1-1, is SAVISQKPSRDICQRGTSLTIQCQVDSQVTMMFWYRQQPGQSLTLIATANQGSEATYESGFVIDKFPISRPNLTFSTLTVSNMSPEDSSIYLCSSVLEPKTEAFFGQGTRLTVV.

The covered CDR3 bases are TGTGCCAGCATCAGTGCCGGGACAGGGAATGAAAAA. This translates into CASISAGTGNEK. The entire CDR3 sequence reads CASISAGTGNEKLFF. The V call is TRBV6-2 or TRBV6-3, the J call TRBJ1-4, with TRBD1 matching over 9 bases. The read gets to within 3 residues of the CDR3 end, and the germline J gene fills in the rest. Germline lookup yields CDR1 MNHEY and CDR2 SVGEGT. The CDR3 runs to 15 residues. V trimming: 7 bases; J trimming: 5 bases; junction bases outside the gene matches: 8.

With respect to this clone: Coverage ceases 3 residues before the CDR3 finishes, and the germline J gene fills in the end. The chain employs TRBV7-2 and TRBJ2-4; perhaps TRBD2 as D (7 bases). Germline CDR1 reads SGHTA; CDR2 reads FQGNSA. The length of the CDR3 is 15 residues. Deletions cut 5 bases from V and 1 base from J, with 12 bases between. The DNA read from the CDR3 is TGTGCCAGCAGCGAGGGGGGGTCGGCCAAAAACATT. Its translation: CASSEGGSAKNI. The full CDR3 is CASSEGGSAKNIQYF. The full variable domain, with the rest looked up from reference TRBV7-2 and TRBJ2-4, is GAGVSQSPSNKVTEKGKDVELRCDPISGHTALYWYRQSLGQGLEFLIYFQGNSAPDKSGLPSDRFSAERTGGSVSTLTIQRTQQEDSAVYLCASSEGGSAKNIQYFGAGTRLSVL.

To note about this clone: The CDR3 end lies 3 residues beyond the end of the read and is filled in from the germline J gene. The V gene is TRBV9, the J gene TRBJ2-5; D is uncertain. Trimming removed 0 bases at V and 7 bases at J, with 13 bases between. The germline V gene encodes CDR1 SGDLS and CDR2 YYNGEE. This CDR3 region has 14 residues. CDR3 sequence reads: CASSVAWRAGTQYF. Incomplete CDR3 DNA: TGTGCCAGCAGCGTAGCTTGGCGAGCAGGGACC.

About this clone: The CDR3 goes on 3 residues after the read ends, and that part is filled in from the germline J gene. V is TRBV9 and J is TRBJ1-4; D possibly corresponds to TRBD1 (6 bases). This CDR3 has 18 amino acids. CDR1 is SGDLS, CDR2 YYNGEE, per germline. The CDR3 region is CASSPHHRALSGANVLFF. CDR3 DNA (partial): TGTGCCAGCAGCCCCCACCACAGGGCACTCTCTGGGGCCAACGTA.

The CDR3 is CATSDLPDRGNDYEQYF. The CDR3 bases that were read are TGTGCCACCAGTGATTTGCCGGACAGGGGAAATGACTACGAG. This sequence joins TRBV24-1 and TRBJ2-7, with 9 nucleotides matching TRBD1. Read data end 3 residues before the CDR3 end; the end is taken from the germline J gene. The V gene end was trimmed by 0 bases and the J gene end by 3 bases; junction bases not matched to a gene: 8. CDR1 and CDR2 from the germline V gene are KGHDR and SFDVKD. CDR3 length equals 17 residues.

With regard to this clone: The read is 3 residues too short to cover the CDR3 end, so that end is filled in from the germline J gene. The chain employs TRBV20-1 and TRBJ1-5; D possibly corresponds to TRBD1 (6 bases). V was cut by 0 bases and J by 5 bases, with 14 bases left in between. From germline, CDR1 is DFQATT and CDR2 SNEGSKA (reference sequence). The CDR3 totals 15 residues. The DNA read from the CDR3 is TGCAGTGCTAGAGATTCGGGGGGCGCAGATCAGCCC. It specifies CSARDSGGADQP. The full CDR3 protein reads CSARDSGGADQPQHF.

On this clone: The read ends 3 residues shy of where the CDR3 ends; the end is completed using the germline J gene. This chain connects TRBV5-1 to TRBJ2-1; D gene unclear. With 3 bases removed from V and 0 bases from J, the gap between germline ends came to 7 bases. There are 14 residues in the CDR3. Germline-derived CDR1 and CDR2 are SGHRS and YFSETQ. The CDR3 loop reads CASSSQSSYNEQFF. The sequenced part of the CDR3 DNA is TGCGCCAGCAGCTCACAAAGCTCCTACAATGAG. Filled out from reference TRBV5-1 and TRBJ2-1, the complete variable domain reads KAGVTQTPRYLIKTRGQQVTLSCSPISGHRSVSWYQQTPGQGLQFLFEYFSETQRNKGNFPGRFSGRQFSNSRSEMNVSTLELGDSALYLCASSSQSSYNEQFFGPGTRLTVL.

Regarding this clone: The read comes to an end 3 residues before the CDR3 does, leaving the germline J gene to fill in the end. This chain uses TRBV12-3 or TRBV12-4 with TRBJ2-2, with D perhaps given as TRBD1 or TRBD2 (5 bases each). V lost 1 base and J lost 5, with 11 bases in between. This CDR3 contains 15 residues. CDR3 DNA (partial): TGTGCCAGCAGTTTAGAGTCAGGGAGAACCGGGGAG. It encodes CASSLESGRTGE. In full, the CDR3 reads CASSLESGRTGELFF.

In the case of this clone: Sequencing ends 3 residues short of the CDR3 end; the germline J gene provides the rest. The chain has TRBV10-3 and TRBJ2-7; 7 bases map to TRBD2. With 1 base clipped from V and 0 bases from J, the junction kept 6 bases outside the gene matches. The CDR3 contains 16 residues. Per the germline V gene, CDR1 is ENHRY and CDR2 is SYGVKD. The CDR3: CAISELSGASSYEQYF. The DNA read from the CDR3 is TGTGCCATCAGTGAGTTAAGCGGGGCGAGCTCCTACGAG.

As for this clone: The missing CDR3 end, 3 residues past where the read stops, is filled in from the germline J gene. The rearrangement joins TRBV18 to TRBJ2-5, with 9 bases lining up with TRBD2. Losses at the gene ends were 6 bases for V and 2 bases for J; bases not matched to a gene: 7. This CDR3 is 15 amino acids long. Germline CDR1 KGHSH, CDR2 LQKENI. CDR3 region: CASSHSGGLQETQYF. The sequenced part of the CDR3 DNA is TGTGCCAGCTCCCATAGCGGGGGCCTACAAGAGACC. Using reference TRBV18 and TRBJ2-5 for the parts outside the CDR3, the full variable domain is NAGVMQNPRHLVRRRGQEARLRCSPMKGHSHVYWYRQLPEEGLKFMVYLQKENIIDESGMPKERFSAEFPKEGPSILRIQQVVRGDSAAYFCASSHSGGLQETQYFGPGTRLLVL.

Comment on this clone: The read ends 3 residues before the CDR3 terminus; that terminus is restored from the germline J gene. The chain recombines TRBV5-5 with TRBJ1-5, with D perhaps TRBD1 (6 bases). The germline gives CDR1 SGHKS, CDR2 YYEKEE (reference sequence). Trimming took off 1 base at V and 3 bases at J, with 11 bases between the two ends. CDR3 length equals 15 residues. The CDR3 sequence is CASSLLGADNQPQHF. The part of the CDR3 DNA that was read is TGTGCCAGCAGCTTGTTGGGGGCCGACAATCAGCCC.

Notes on this clone: The CDR3 end is not reached by the read, which stops 3 residues before it; the germline J gene fills it in. This chain links TRBV7-3 with TRBJ1-1, with D possibly being TRBD1 (5 bases). This CDR3 is built from 14 residues. V gave up 8 bases and J gave up 4 bases, with 17 bases separating them. Germline CDR1 is SGHTA and CDR2 is FQGTGA. The part of the CDR3 DNA that was read is TGTGCCAGCGCCCAATGGGGGGGAGGCACTGAA. Its protein is CASAQWGGGTE. The whole CDR3 is CASAQWGGGTEAFF.

Partial CDR3 DNA: TGTGCCTGGAGCTTAGGGACAGAGGAAAAA. As protein: CAWSLGTEEK. The CDR3 as a whole reads CAWSLGTEEKLFF. This chain links TRBV30 with TRBJ1-4, with TRBD1 identical over 7 bases. The missing CDR3 end, 3 residues past where the read stops, is filled in from the germline J gene. Germline V gene lookup returns CDR1 GTSNPN and CDR2 SVGIG (reference sequence). The trim removed 3 bases at V and 8 bases at J, leaving 6 bases unmatched. The CDR3 consists of 13 residues. Together with reference TRBV30 and TRBJ1-4, the CDR3 gives the full variable domain: SQTIHQWPATLVQPVGSPLSLECTVEGTSNPNLYWYRQAAGRGLQLLFYSVGIGQISSEVPQNLSASRPQDRQFILSSKKLLLSDSGFYLCAWSLGTEEKLFFGSGTQLSVL.

As concerns this clone: The read ends 3 residues before the CDR3 terminus; that terminus is restored from the germline J gene. The gene calls are TRBV5-4 and TRBJ2-1; weak D call: TRBD2 (6 bases). CDR3 length: 16 amino acids. The ends were cut back, 1 base at V and 6 bases at J, with 17 bases in the middle. Germline V gives CDR1 SGHNT, CDR2 YYREEE (reference sequence). CDR3 bases read: TGTGCCAGCAGCTTGATGGGGGGTTCTCCGATCAATGAG. Residues: CASSLMGGSPINE. The CDR3 in full is CASSLMGGSPINEQFF.

Concerning this clone: The read terminates 3 residues before the CDR3 end, so the remaining end is supplied by the germline J gene. The rearrangement links TRBV20-1 to TRBJ2-7; the D gene is possibly TRBD1 (6 bases). This CDR3 is 15 amino acids long. Between the trimmed V and J ends, which lost 0 bases and 2 bases, there was a span of 14 bases. In germline, CDR1 is DFQATT, CDR2 SNEGSKA (reference sequence). The CDR3: CSARDSGRGTYEQYF. Partial CDR3 DNA: TGCAGTGCTAGAGATTCCGGCAGGGGAACCTACGAG.

Concerning this clone: The observed sequence ends 3 residues before the CDR3 terminus, with the missing tail filled in from the germline J gene. The rearrangement joins TRBV18 to TRBJ2-3; 11 nucleotides agree with TRBD2. This CDR3 is built from 15 residues. Per the germline V gene, CDR1 is KGHSH and CDR2 is LQKENI. The part of the CDR3 DNA that was read is TGTGCCAGCTCACGGATGGGACTAGCGGAAGAGACG. Residues: CASSRMGLAEET. The CDR3, in full, reads CASSRMGLAEETQYF.

Points on this clone: The read falls 3 residues short of the CDR3 end, and the missing part is taken from the germline J gene. V gene TRBV4-1 combines with J gene TRBJ1-2, with D possibly being TRBD1 (6 bases). In germline, CDR1 is MGHRA, CDR2 YSYEKL. The CDR3 has 15 amino acids. Trimming took 0 bases from V and 4 from J, leaving 12 bases between them. The CDR3 region is CASSQDETGLYGYTF. Partial CDR3 DNA: TGCGCCAGCAGCCAAGATGAAACAGGGCTCTATGGC.

For this clone: The read gets to within 3 residues of the CDR3 end, and the germline J gene fills in the rest. The chain recombines TRBV9 with TRBJ2-1; TRBD2 agrees at 10 bases. V trimming: 4 bases; J trimming: 6 bases; junction bases outside the gene matches: 10. CDR3 size: 16 residues. CDR1 and CDR2 from the germline V gene are SGDLS and YYNGEE. Partial CDR3 DNA: TGTGCCAGCAGCCTGGGACTAGCGTTCACGGGCAATGAG. It translates to CASSLGLAFTGNE. The full CDR3 reads CASSLGLAFTGNEQFF.

Remarks on this clone: Read data end 3 residues before the CDR3 end; the end is taken from the germline J gene. The chain has TRBV18 and TRBJ2-4, with TRBD1 as a possible D gene (6 bases). Germline V CDR1 and CDR2: KGHSH, LQKENI. This CDR3 has 14 residues. The CDR3 loop is CASSPDDRRNGQYF. The CDR3 bases that were read are TGTGCCAGCTCACCAGACGACAGGAGGAATGGT.

On this clone: The read stops 3 residues short of the end of the CDR3; the missing end is completed from the germline J gene. The chain combines TRBV11-2 with TRBJ1-2, with a tentative D call TRBD1 (5 bases). The CDR3 has 15 amino acids. Germline CDR1 is SGHAT and CDR2 is FQNNGV. The CDR3 here is CASSFGQGQSYDYTF. The part of the CDR3 DNA that was read is TGTGCCAGCAGCTTTGGCCAGGGTCAATCCTACGAC.

About this clone: The read halts 3 residues ahead of the CDR3 end, with the missing end drawn from the germline J gene. This rearrangement joins TRBV28 to TRBJ1-6; no clear D gene. Trimming shortened V by 6 bases and J by 7 bases, and 10 bases separated the two germline ends. Germline V CDR1 and CDR2: MDHEN, SYDVKM. The CDR3 totals 13 residues. The DNA read from the CDR3 is TGTGCCAGCAGACTATCATTGAATTCACCC. Residues: CASRLSLNSP. The CDR3, in full, reads CASRLSLNSPLHF.

Remarks on this clone: The read terminates 3 residues before the CDR3 end, so the remaining end is supplied by the germline J gene. The J gene is TRBJ2-3, the V gene TRBV7-3; 8 positions match TRBD2. In germline, CDR1 is SGHTA, CDR2 FQGTGA. This CDR3 has 15 amino acids. The sequenced CDR3 bases are TGTGCCAGCAGCCGCAGCGGGGGACTCCAAGAGACG. This codes for CASSRSGGLQET. The entire CDR3 sequence reads CASSRSGGLQETQYF.

For this clone: Coverage ceases 3 residues before the CDR3 finishes, and the germline J gene fills in the end. The V call is TRBV29-1, the J call TRBJ2-1; TRBD1 aligns across 7 bases. The V segment lost 8 bases and the J segment 0 bases; nucleotides outside the gene matches: 7. The germline gives CDR1 SQVTM, CDR2 ANQGSEA. The length of the CDR3 is 14 residues. The sequenced CDR3 bases are TGCAGCTCCGCGGACAGGAGCTCCTACAATGAG. Its protein is CSSADRSSYNE. The whole CDR3 protein reads CSSADRSSYNEQFF.

CDR3 in amino acids: CSPVAQYF. CDR3 DNA (partial): TGCAGTCCTGTCGCG. The rearrangement links TRBV20-1 to TRBJ2-3; D ambiguous. With the read ending 3 residues before the CDR3 end, the germline J gene is used to fill in that end. This CDR3 contains 8 residues. Germline V gives CDR1 DFQATT, CDR2 SNEGSKA (reference sequence).

Judged by frequency, this clone is medium-sized. The CDR3 end lies 3 residues beyond the end of the read and is filled in from the germline J gene. The chain is built from TRBV7-6 and TRBJ2-3; 9 nucleotides agree with TRBD1. There are 18 residues in the CDR3. The V and J ends lost 4 bases and 1 base, in that order; junction bases with no gene match: 12. Germline values: CDR1 SGHVS, CDR2 FNYEAQ. The CDR3 bases that were read are TGTGCCAGCAGCTGGGGCCTTGGGACAGGGCCCCGCACAGATACG. It yields the protein CASSWGLGTGPRTDT. The complete CDR3 reads CASSWGLGTGPRTDTQYF.

Notes on this clone: The sequenced fragment ends 3 residues before the CDR3 boundary, so the rest is inferred from the germline J gene. The chain is built from TRBV7-6 and TRBJ2-3; D is unresolved. The CDR3 loop spans 13 amino acids. Germline V gene sequence: CDR1 SGHVS, CDR2 FNYEAQ. V lost 2 bases and J lost 1, with 4 bases in between. The sequenced part of the CDR3 DNA is TGTGCCAGCAGCTTACTAGGCACAGATACG. Its translation: CASSLLGTDT. The CDR3 in its entirety is CASSLLGTDTQYF.

In regard to this clone: The read halts 3 residues ahead of the CDR3 end, with the missing end drawn from the germline J gene. The chain combines TRBV9 with TRBJ2-1, with 7 bases lining up with TRBD2. This CDR3 is built from 15 residues. J was trimmed by 0 bases and V by 4 bases; bases with no gene match: 4. Germline CDR1 SGDLS, CDR2 YYNGEE. The CDR3 sequence is CASSPGEGSYNEQFF. The CDR3 bases that were read are TGTGCCAGCAGCCCGGGGGAGGGCTCCTACAATGAG.

A note on this clone: The sequence runs out 3 residues before the end of the CDR3; the remainder is reconstructed from the germline J gene. The chain carries TRBV7-2 and TRBJ1-2; no definite D call. Germline CDR1 is SGHTA and CDR2 is FQGNSA. This CDR3 region has 14 residues. V gave up 5 bases and J gave up 7 bases, with 17 bases separating them. The CDR3 sequence is CASSGSGASVGYTF. The part of the CDR3 DNA that was read is TGTGCCAGCAGCGGCTCCGGAGCGTCTGTTGGC.